Here is one T cell receptor (beta chain) with its context. The source of the sample is a study of blood T cell repertoires in COVID-19. At the level of the study: Specimens from acute and convalescent COVID-19 originated in the United States, Italy and Spain. T cells, B-cell-depleted T cells, or PBMCs supplied cDNA or gDNA.

Germline values: CDR1 SGHRS, CDR2 YFSETQ. V lost 3 bases, J lost 6 bases, and 5 bases stayed unmatched. This CDR3 contains 13 residues. In the original workflow: Reference gene primer amplification in the assay estimated nucleated cell counts. Repertoires were generated with immunoSEQ multiplex PCR, while TCRdb's copy carries only in-frame clones and drops some. V, J and clone size were drawn from that table, and D and trimming were deduced from the DNA. The sample shows about 59,000 clones, around four fifths of them seen only once. Sample: peripheral blood. The sequence was obtained from a woman in her seventies with acute or convalescent COVID-19. V usage is TRBV5-1 and J usage is TRBJ1-2; 7 bases line up with TRBD1. The CDR3: CASSSMTGNGYTF. As DNA, the CDR3 is TGCGCCAGCAGCTCCATGACAGGGAATGGCTACACCTTC.